The clone carrying this T cell receptor beta chain was found many times. Its antigen is not known. These data come from a study of CD8 T cells in ankylosing spondylitis. The CDR3 consists of 18 residues. The V and J ends lost 5 bases and 2 bases, in that order; junction bases with no gene match: 7. Germline CDR1 SGHKS, CDR2 YYEKEE (reference sequence). TCRdb redid the calling of the 5' RACE reads with MiXCR, one entry per CDR3 protein. The repertoire consists of 30,000 to 45,000 distinct CDR3 sequences, with approximately 10% occurring once and the leading ten covering around 20%. Findings and limits, study-wide: Prior literature has documented some motif variants in synovial fluid and blood from reactive arthritis. The clones that were linked to disease were reported to be significantly enriched in matched synovial fluid samples from ankylosing spondylitis patients.

The receptor was isolated from a male donor with ankylosing spondylitis. The chain carries TRBV5-5 and TRBJ2-2; TRBD2 matches 15 bases. Sequencing was carried out using synovial fluid, either unsorted or a sorted T cell fraction (not recorded which). The CDR3 DNA sequence: TGTGCCAGCAGTCAAGGACTAGCGGGAGGGCCTAACACCGGGGAGCTGTTTTTT. Its translation is CASSQGLAGGPNTGELFF.